The clone carrying this TCR beta chain was seen a single time. Its antigen is unknown. The data were taken from a study of T cell responses to AZD1222 COVID-19 vaccine. Germline CDR1 reads SGHVS; CDR2 reads FQNEAQ. The trim removed 4 bases at V and 3 bases at J, leaving 10 bases unmatched. The CDR3 consists of 18 residues. Only in-frame clones appear in the TCRdb table, and some are missing; sequencing was by immunoSEQ multiplex PCR. The data show around 250,000 clones, over 90% seen once. General study results and limits: Vaccination with two AZD1222 doses was followed by a rise in Spike-specific TCR breadth and depth.

The receptor was derived from an adult in good health. This chain uses TRBV7-8 with TRBJ2-3, with 13 bases identical to TRBD2. The source was peripheral blood, collected on day 0 of AZD1222 vaccination. DNA of the CDR3: TGTGCCAGCAGCTCAGGGTGGACTAGCGGGAGAGGTACAGATACGCAGTATTTT. This gives the protein CASSSGWTSGRGTDTQYF.